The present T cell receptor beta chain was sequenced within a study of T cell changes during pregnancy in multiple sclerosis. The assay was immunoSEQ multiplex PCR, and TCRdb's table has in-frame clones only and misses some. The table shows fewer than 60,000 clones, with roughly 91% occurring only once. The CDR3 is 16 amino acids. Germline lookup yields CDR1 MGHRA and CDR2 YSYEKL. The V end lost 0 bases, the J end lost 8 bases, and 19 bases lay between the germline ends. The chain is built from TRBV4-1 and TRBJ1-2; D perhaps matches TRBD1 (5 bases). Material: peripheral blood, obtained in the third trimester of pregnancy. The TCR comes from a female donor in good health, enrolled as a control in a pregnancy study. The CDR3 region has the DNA TGCGCCAGCAGCCAAGATCGTGACAGTTTATGGGTGGGCTACACCTTC. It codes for CASSQDRDSLWVGYTF.